These 32 T cell receptor beta chains were all obtained from the same sample, sequenced in a study of OX40 agonist ivuxolimab in advanced cancers. Profiling relied on immunoSEQ multiplex PCR, and the TCRdb table lists in-frame clones only, not all of them. The table records roughly 67,000 clones, around nine tenths of them present only once. This specimen consisted of CD4+ or CD8+ T cells sorted from blood, obtained in a trial of the OX40 agonist ivuxolimab. The receptors were gathered from an adult with an advanced solid tumor such as melanoma, head and neck, liver or kidney cancer.

A single count supports this clone. The V and J genes are TRBV9 and TRBJ1-2; D is perhaps TRBD1 (6 bases). The V and J ends lost 3 bases and 7 bases respectively, with 19 bases between them. Germline CDR1 is SGDLS and CDR2 is YYNGEE. This CDR3 has 15 amino acids. Written as DNA, the CDR3 is TGTGCCAGCAGCGCAGAGATGGGGGGCCGGGGTGGCTACACCTTC. It translates to CASSAEMGGRGGYTF. Filled out from reference TRBV9 and TRBJ1-2, the complete variable domain reads DSGVTQTPKHLITATGQRVTLRCSPRSGDLSVYWYQQSLDQGLQFLIQYYNGEERAKGNILERFSAQQFPDLHSELNLSSLELGDSALYFCASSAEMGGRGGYTFGSGTRLTVV.

The chain employs TRBV29-1 and TRBJ2-3; 8 bases align to TRBD1. This CDR3 is built from 13 residues. V gave up 7 bases and J gave up 1 base; unmatched junction bases: 4. Germline-derived CDR1 and CDR2 are SQVTM and ANQGSEA. The CDR3: CSAGQGRTDTQYF. The CDR3 bases are TGCAGCGCCGGACAGGGACGCACAGATACGCAGTATTTT.

The chain links TRBV7-6 to TRBJ1-1, with D maybe TRBD1 (5 bases). This CDR3 is 13 amino acids long. Germline values: CDR1 SGHVS, CDR2 FNYEAQ. Trimming stripped 4 bases from V and 1 base from J, with 7 bases between. This CDR3 is CASSSQENTEAFF. For the CDR3, the DNA is TGTGCCAGCAGCTCACAGGAGAACACTGAAGCTTTCTTT.

The genes are TRBV5-8 and TRBJ2-1, with D unresolved. Trimming shortened V by 4 bases and J by 4 bases, and 12 bases separated the two germline ends. The germline V gene has CDR1 SGHTS and CDR2 YDEGEE. The CDR3 extends over 14 amino acids. CDR3: CASSHLDVYNEQFF. DNA of the CDR3: TGTGCCAGCAGCCATTTGGACGTTTACAATGAGCAGTTCTTC.

The chain joins TRBV18 to TRBJ1-1; D is unclear. The germline CDR1 and CDR2 sequences are KGHSH and LQKENI. The CDR3 consists of 15 residues. V lost 0 bases and J lost 1, with 9 bases in between. The CDR3 loop reads CASSPPDKRNTEAFF. The CDR3 nucleotides are TGTGCCAGCTCACCACCTGATAAGAGGAACACTGAAGCTTTCTTT.

In its sample, this clone was seen once. The chain employs TRBV7-2 and TRBJ2-1; D may correspond to TRBD1 or TRBD2 (7 bases each). Germline CDR1 is SGHTA and CDR2 is FQGNSA. The V end lost 11 bases, the J end lost 1 base, and 12 bases lay between the germline ends. CDR3 length equals 13 residues. This CDR3 is CASRGGSYNEQFF. CDR3 coding DNA: TGTGCCTCCAGGGGGGGGTCCTACAATGAGCAGTTCTTC.

The V and J genes are TRBV19 and TRBJ2-1, with D unresolved. This CDR3 region has 14 residues. The germline V gene has CDR1 LNHDA and CDR2 SQIVND (reference sequence). The V end lost 10 bases, the J end lost 4 bases, and 17 bases lay between the germline ends. For the CDR3, the DNA is TGTGCCACCGCGGTAGACCAACCGTACAATGAGCAGTTCTTC. Residues: CATAVDQPYNEQFF.

There are a few counts of this clone. The chain uses TRBV11-2 and TRBJ2-2; possible D gene TRBD2, 5 bases. The CDR3 is 15 amino acids. Germline V gene sequence: CDR1 SGHAT, CDR2 FQNNGV. The V and J ends lost 5 bases and 1 base respectively, with 11 bases between them. The DNA for the CDR3 is TGTGCCAGCAGCGCTGTACGGGGGAACACCGGGGAGCTGTTTTTT. Residues: CASSAVRGNTGELFF.

This clone occurred once. V and J are TRBV7-2 and TRBJ1-2, with D unclear. V shed 1 base and J shed 3 bases, with 9 bases lying between them. Looked up from germline, CDR1 is SGHTA and CDR2 is FQGNSA. This CDR3 spans 14 amino acids. CDR3 sequence (DNA): TGTGCCAGCAGCTTAGGGGATTTCGACTATGGCTACACCTTC. Protein: CASSLGDFDYGYTF.

V gene TRBV5-4 combines with J gene TRBJ2-3; 12 bases are a match to TRBD2. This CDR3 region has 18 residues. Germline CDR1 reads SGHNT; CDR2 reads YYREEE (reference sequence). V lost 0 bases, J lost 3 bases, and 8 bases stayed unmatched. The CDR3 loop is CASSLATSGGRRTDTQYF. CDR3 DNA sequence: TGTGCCAGCAGCTTGGCCACTAGCGGGGGGAGGAGAACAGATACGCAGTATTTT.

The rearrangement joins TRBV2 to TRBJ1-4; possibly TRBD1 for D (5 bases). With 7 bases removed from V and 7 bases from J, the gap between germline ends came to 19 bases. Germline values: CDR1 SNHLY, CDR2 FYNNEI. This CDR3 is 15 amino acids long. The CDR3 here is CASIKWGGRGEKLFF. For the CDR3, the DNA is TGTGCCAGCATCAAATGGGGAGGGAGGGGTGAAAAACTGTTTTTT.

This sequence joins TRBV5-1 and TRBJ2-7, with D unclear. Germline assignment: CDR1 SGHRS and CDR2 YFSETQ. The CDR3 loop spans 12 amino acids. V was pared by 4 bases and J by 6 bases, with 11 bases between. CDR3 residues: CASSPDSSEQYF. For the CDR3, the DNA is TGCGCCAGCAGCCCCGATTCGTCCGAGCAGTACTTC.

V and J are TRBV4-2 and TRBJ2-7, with a tentative D call TRBD1 (5 bases). The V gene's germline CDR1 is LGHNA and CDR2 YNFKEQ. V was cut by 0 bases and J by 0 bases, with 12 bases left in between. The CDR3 loop spans 16 amino acids. As DNA, the CDR3 is TGTGCCAGCAGCCAAGATAACCTGCAGGGCTCCTACGAGCAGTACTTC. Translation gives CASSQDNLQGSYEQYF.

This sequence joins TRBV6-1 and TRBJ2-7, with D maybe TRBD2 (6 bases). This CDR3 contains 14 residues. Germline CDR1 reads MNHNS; CDR2 reads SASEGT. The ends were cut back, 6 bases at V and 4 bases at J, with 16 bases in the middle. In DNA form, the CDR3 reads TGTGCCAGCAGCCATCAGTGGGGGGATTACGAGCAGTACTTC. Encoded protein: CASSHQWGDYEQYF.

The rearrangement joins TRBV5-4 to TRBJ2-3; D is possibly TRBD2 (5 bases). V lost 4 bases and J 4 bases, leaving 13 bases between the germline ends. Per germline, CDR1 SGHNT and CDR2 YYREEE (reference sequence). The CDR3 loop spans 14 amino acids. CDR3 protein: CASSLPGSADTQYF. The CDR3, as DNA: TGTGCCAGCAGCCTCCCGGGGTCCGCAGATACGCAGTATTTT.

The V and J genes are TRBV7-9 and TRBJ1-4; tentative D call: TRBD1 (5 bases). Trimming removed 5 bases at V and 0 bases at J, with 7 bases between. Germline V CDR1 and CDR2: SEHNR, FQNEAQ (reference sequence). The CDR3 is 14 residues long. CDR3 in DNA: TGTGCCAGCAGCCCCAGGGCAACTAATGAAAAACTGTTTTTT. Protein: CASSPRATNEKLFF.

This chain joins TRBV7-2 and TRBJ2-1; TRBD2 might be the D (6 bases). V gave up 5 bases and J gave up 10 bases, with 18 bases separating them. The length of the CDR3 is 14 residues. Looked up from germline, CDR1 is SGHTA and CDR2 is FQGNSA. This CDR3 is CASSPEGGVREQFF. CDR3 in DNA: TGTGCCAGCAGCCCCGAGGGCGGGGTCCGGGAGCAGTTCTTC.

The chain uses TRBV4-2 and TRBJ1-6, with D unclear. This CDR3 spans 12 amino acids. The V end was cut by 5 bases, the J end by 4 bases, with 3 bases between. Germline CDR1 and CDR2: LGHNA and YNFKEQ. The CDR3 here is CASSTYNSPLHF. The DNA of the CDR3 is TGTGCCAGCAGCACATATAATTCACCCCTCCACTTT.

The gene calls are TRBV7-3 and TRBJ1-1; D gene uncertain. The CDR3 consists of 14 residues. Germline lookup yields CDR1 SGHTA and CDR2 FQGTGA. V shed 2 bases and J shed 1 base, with 8 bases lying between them. The CDR3 reads CASSLSRGNTEAFF. In DNA, the CDR3 is TGTGCCAGCAGCTTATCACGGGGGAACACTGAAGCTTTCTTT. Filled out from reference TRBV7-3 and TRBJ1-1, the complete variable domain reads GAGVSQTPSNKVTEKGKYVELRCDPISGHTALYWYRQSLGQGPEFLIYFQGTGAADDSGLPNDRFFAVRPEGSVSTLKIQRTERGDSAVYLCASSLSRGNTEAFFGQGTRLTVV.

This chain uses TRBV5-4 with TRBJ2-5, with 10 positions matching TRBD2. J gave up 5 bases and V 7 bases, and 11 bases lay outside the gene matches. CDR3 length: 15 residues. Per germline, CDR1 SGHNT and CDR2 YYREEE (reference sequence). DNA of the CDR3: TGTGCCAGCCAAATAGCGGGGGGTCGTAGGGAGACCCAGTACTTC. Translating it yields CASQIAGGRRETQYF. Full variable domain (missing parts from reference TRBV5-4 and TRBJ2-5): ETGVTQSPTHLIKTRGQQVTLRCSSQSGHNTVSWYQQALGQGPQFIFQYYREEENGRGNFPPRFSGLQFPNYSSELNVNALELDDSALYLCASQIAGGRRETQYFGPGTRLLVL.

The rearrangement links TRBV10-1 to TRBJ2-7; D unclear. The CDR3 totals 15 residues. The V end was cut by 2 bases, the J end by 0 bases, with 11 bases between. CDR1 and CDR2 (germline): WNHNN, SYGVQD (reference sequence). The CDR3 sequence is CASSEGLWDSYEQYF. CDR3 DNA sequence: TGCGCCAGCAGTGAGGGGCTTTGGGACTCCTACGAGCAGTACTTC.

CDR3 residues: CASSKVRGSGNTIYF. The CDR3, as DNA: TGTGCCAGCAGCAAAGTTCGTGGCAGCGGAAACACCATATATTTT. The chain couples TRBV21-1 to TRBJ1-3. TRBV21-1 corresponds to a pseudogene. This CDR3 is 15 amino acids long.

The chain couples TRBV18 to TRBJ2-1; D tentatively reads TRBD1 or TRBD2 (5 bases each). The CDR3 contains 16 residues. V gave up 3 bases and J gave up 4 bases, with 16 bases separating them. CDR1 and CDR2 (germline): KGHSH, LQKENI. The DNA for the CDR3 is TGTGCCAGCTCACCTACCCGGGACGGCTGGTACAATGAGCAGTTCTTC. Translated: CASSPTRDGWYNEQFF.

The chain combines TRBV6-1 with TRBJ1-5; D unclear. With 8 bases removed from V and 3 bases from J, the gap between germline ends came to 8 bases. The CDR3 has 12 residues. The germline CDR1 and CDR2 sequences are MNHNS and SASEGT. CDR3 protein: CASVPDNQPQHF. The CDR3 nucleotides are TGTGCCAGCGTACCAGACAATCAGCCCCAGCATTTT.

This chain connects TRBV18 to TRBJ2-7, with D possibly called TRBD1 or TRBD2 (5 bases each). CDR3 size: 17 residues. Trimming shortened V by 3 bases and J by 5 bases, and 23 bases separated the two germline ends. Germline V gene sequence: CDR1 KGHSH, CDR2 LQKENI. CDR3 coding DNA: TGTGCCAGCTCACCTCTTGGTGGGACCCCACGTATCCACGAGCAGTACTTC. Residues: CASSPLGGTPRIHEQYF.

This clone was seen just once. The rearrangement uses TRBV23-1 and TRBJ1-2, with unresolved D. TRBV23-1 is designated an ORF whose function remains uncertain. Trimming removed 1 base from V and 5 bases from J, with 14 bases in between. This CDR3 region has 15 residues. DNA for the CDR3: TGCGCCAGCAGTCAATGCCTCGGGTTGGGGTATGGCTACACCTTC. It translates to CASSQCLGLGYGYTF.

This clone was counted a single time. This chain connects TRBV2 to TRBJ1-2; TRBD1 aligns across 10 bases. Unmatched junction bases numbered 2, after V lost 8 bases and J lost 2 bases. The CDR3 consists of 13 residues. Germline V gene data show CDR1 as SNHLY and CDR2 as FYNNEI. The CDR3 nucleotides are TGTGCCAGCGGGGACAGGGGCAACTATGGCTACACCTTC. This sequence encodes CASGDRGNYGYTF. Filled out from reference TRBV2 and TRBJ1-2, the complete variable domain reads EPEVTQTPSHQVTQMGQEVILRCVPISNHLYFYWYRQILGQKVEFLVSFYNNEISEKSEIFDDQFSVERPDGSNFTLKIRSTKLEDSAMYFCASGDRGNYGYTFGSGTRLTVV.

This clone has a single count. The chain's CDR3 is CASSLAATGVVEQYF. The CDR3 DNA reads TGCGCCAGCAGCTTGGCCGCGACAGGGGTTGTCGAGCAGTACTTC. V usage is TRBV5-1 and J usage is TRBJ2-7, with TRBD1 identical over 8 bases. J lost 6 bases, V lost 0 bases, and 8 bases had no gene match. The V gene's germline CDR1 is SGHRS and CDR2 YFSETQ. The CDR3 covers 15 residues.

This clone came up a few times. The rearrangement joins TRBV2 to TRBJ1-6, with D hard to call. CDR1 and CDR2 (germline): SNHLY, FYNNEI. CDR3 length: 15 residues. Trimming shortened V by 6 bases and J by 0 bases, and 9 bases separated the two germline ends. CDR3 loop: CASRLQSSYNSPLHF. In nucleotides, the CDR3 is TGTGCCAGCAGATTACAGAGCTCCTATAATTCACCCCTCCACTTT.

V usage is TRBV7-9 and J usage is TRBJ2-7; 7 bases are a match to TRBD2. With V trimmed by 11 bases and J by 5 bases, 3 bases remained unmatched. CDR3 length equals 10 residues. Germline CDR1 reads SEHNR; CDR2 reads FQNEAQ (reference sequence). CDR3 sequence (DNA): TGTGCCCTGGGGGGGAACGAGCAGTACTTC. This gives the protein CALGGNEQYF. Looking up the rest from reference TRBV7-9 and TRBJ2-7 gives the full variable domain: DTGVSQNPRHKITKRGQNVTFRCDPISEHNRLYWYRQTLGQGPEFLTYFQNEAQLEKSRLLSDRFSAERPKGSFSTLEIQRTEQGDSAMYLCALGGNEQYFGPGTRLTVT.

This clone showed up just a few times. The rearrangement links TRBV7-4 to TRBJ1-2; perhaps TRBD1 as D (6 bases). Trimming removed 1 base from V and 3 bases from J, with 15 bases in between. Per the germline V gene, CDR1 is SGHVT and CDR2 is SQSDAQ. The CDR3 has 16 amino acids. The CDR3 spells CASSLGGQILYYGYTF. DNA of the CDR3: TGTGCCAGCAGCTTAGGCGGACAGATTCTCTACTATGGCTACACCTTC.

This sequence joins TRBV13 and TRBJ1-2, with a tentative D call TRBD1 (6 bases). V was cut by 5 bases and J by 3 bases, with 16 bases left in between. The CDR3 contains 15 residues. Per germline, CDR1 PRHDT and CDR2 FYEKMQ (reference sequence). The CDR3, as DNA: TGTGCCAGCAGCCTTCTTGGGACAAAAGACTATGGCTACACCTTC. Amino acid sequence: CASSLLGTKDYGYTF.